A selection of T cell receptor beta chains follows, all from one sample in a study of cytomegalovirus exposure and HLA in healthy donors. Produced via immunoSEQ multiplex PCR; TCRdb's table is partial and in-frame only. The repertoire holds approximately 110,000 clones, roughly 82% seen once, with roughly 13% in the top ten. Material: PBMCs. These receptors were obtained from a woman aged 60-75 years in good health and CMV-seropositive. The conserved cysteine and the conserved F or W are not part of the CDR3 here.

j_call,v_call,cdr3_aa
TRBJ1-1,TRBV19,ASIQGTEAF
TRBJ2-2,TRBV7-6,ASSLVAGVGGELF
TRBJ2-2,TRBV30,ASIPGGAGELF
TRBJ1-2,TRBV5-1,ASSLEQGNGYT
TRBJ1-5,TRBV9,ASSVVNPLNRAYSNQPQH
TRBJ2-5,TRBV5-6,ASSWGGVLQETQY
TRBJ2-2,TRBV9,ASSAQGLAKNTGELF
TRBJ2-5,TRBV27,ASSSFGAGEETQY
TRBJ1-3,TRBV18,ASSLSPGTGLNSGNTIY
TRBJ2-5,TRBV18,ASSLAGANQETQY
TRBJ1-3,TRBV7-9,ASSLAQGSGNTIY
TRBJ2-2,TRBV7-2,ASSPTSHAGELF
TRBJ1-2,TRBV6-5,ASSKPGQGGGGYT
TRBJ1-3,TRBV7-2,ASSLRQGGNTIY
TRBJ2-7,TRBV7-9,ASSLGTSGSSYEQY